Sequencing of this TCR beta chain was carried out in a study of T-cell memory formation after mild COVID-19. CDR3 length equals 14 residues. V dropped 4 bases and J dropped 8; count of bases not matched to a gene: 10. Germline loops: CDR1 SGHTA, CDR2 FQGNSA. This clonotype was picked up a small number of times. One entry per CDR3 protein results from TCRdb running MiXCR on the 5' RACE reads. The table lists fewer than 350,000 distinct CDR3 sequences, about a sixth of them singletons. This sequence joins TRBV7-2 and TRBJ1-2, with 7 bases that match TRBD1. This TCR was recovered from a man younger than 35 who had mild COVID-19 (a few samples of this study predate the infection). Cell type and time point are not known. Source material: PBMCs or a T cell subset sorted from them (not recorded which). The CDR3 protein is CASSWREGAEGYTF. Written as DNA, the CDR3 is TGTGCCAGCAGCTGGAGGGAGGGGGCTGAGGGCTACACCTTC. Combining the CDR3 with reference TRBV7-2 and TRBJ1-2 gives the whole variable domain GAGVSQSPSNKVTEKGKDVELRCDPISGHTALYWYRQSLGQGLEFLIYFQGNSAPDKSGLPSDRFSAERTGGSVSTLTIQRTQQEDSAVYLCASSWREGAEGYTFGSGTRLTVV.